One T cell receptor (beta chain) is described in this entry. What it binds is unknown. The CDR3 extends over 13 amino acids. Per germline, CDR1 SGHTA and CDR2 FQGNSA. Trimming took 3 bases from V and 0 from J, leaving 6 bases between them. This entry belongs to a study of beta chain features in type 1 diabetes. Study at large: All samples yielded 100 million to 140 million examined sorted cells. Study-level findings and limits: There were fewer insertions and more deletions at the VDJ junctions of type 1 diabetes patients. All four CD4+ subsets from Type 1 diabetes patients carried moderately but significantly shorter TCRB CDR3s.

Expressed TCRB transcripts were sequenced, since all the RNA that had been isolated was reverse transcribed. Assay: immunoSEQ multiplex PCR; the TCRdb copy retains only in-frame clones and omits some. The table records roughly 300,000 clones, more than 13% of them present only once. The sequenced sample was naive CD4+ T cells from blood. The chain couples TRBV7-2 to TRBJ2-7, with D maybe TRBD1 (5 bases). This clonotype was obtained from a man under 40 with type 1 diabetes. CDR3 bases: TGTGCCAGCAGCTTGGGGCTCTCCTACGAGCAGTACTTC. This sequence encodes CASSLGLSYEQYF.